The source of this T cell receptor beta chain is a study of blood T cell repertoires in COVID-19. Study background: Donors in the United States, Italy and Spain gave samples during acute or convalescent COVID-19. From T cells, B-cell-depleted T cells, or PBMCs came the material, which was cDNA or gDNA.

Original data processing: Quantification of nucleated cells was approximated via reference gene primer amplification. Sequenced by immunoSEQ multiplex PCR; TCRdb stores in-frame clones only, minus some. That table furnishes V, J and clone size, whereas the DNA furnished D and trimming. The table records 200,000 or so clones, 65% to 85% of them present only once. Trimming took 3 bases from V and 3 from J, leaving 14 bases between them. CDR3 length equals 16 residues. Germline V gives CDR1 LNHDA, CDR2 SQIVND (reference sequence). Sequencing was done on a sample of peripheral blood. The J gene is TRBJ2-2, the V gene TRBV19; D might be TRBD1 (6 bases). The TCR originated in a woman in her twenties or thirties with acute or convalescent COVID-19. CDR3 sequence: CASSISARGYTGELFF. CDR3 DNA: TGTGCCAGTAGTATCTCCGCGAGGGGGTACACCGGGGAGCTGTTTTTT.